The T cell receptor beta chain under discussion was sequenced for a study of HIV-infected patients and healthy controls. Via MiXCR, TCRdb re-called the 5' RACE reads, giving one row per CDR3 protein. The sample consists of about 63,000 distinct CDR3 sequences, roughly a sixth of them appearing once. This clonotype was seen a handful of times. Trimming pared 3 bases from V and 4 bases from J, leaving 17 bases between. CDR3 length: 16 residues. Germline V lookup: CDR1 SGHRS, CDR2 YFSETQ. Specimen: CD4+ T cells from blood. The TCR was taken from a human donor in good health. V and J are TRBV5-1 and TRBJ2-1; D possibly corresponds to TRBD1 (6 bases). The CDR3: CASSSTGTLLYNEQFF. The CDR3 DNA sequence: TGCGCCAGCAGCTCTACCGGGACACTCTTGTACAATGAGCAGTTCTTC. The complete variable domain, with remaining parts taken from reference TRBV5-1 and TRBJ2-1, reads KAGVTQTPRYLIKTRGQQVTLSCSPISGHRSVSWYQQTPGQGLQFLFEYFSETQRNKGNFPGRFSGRQFSNSRSEMNVSTLELGDSALYLCASSSTGTLLYNEQFFGPGTRLTVL.